This entry lists 32 T cell receptor beta chains sequenced from one sample in a study of neurological immune-mediated disorders. TCRdb re-analysed the 5' RACE reads in MiXCR, keeping a single row per CDR3 protein. The sample consists of 42,000 or so distinct CDR3 sequences, more than 2% of them appearing once. The sample was PBMCs. Receptors were obtained from a man aged 30 to 39 with multiple sclerosis.

This clonotype was seen ten or more times. The rearrangement uses TRBV3-2 and TRBJ1-2; the table's D call, TRBD1, was not checked against the DNA. TRBV3-2 is labeled a pseudogene. This CDR3 contains 15 residues. The CDR3 DNA follows: TGTGCCAGCAGAAGGGGGATTGCCCCTAACTATGGCTACACCTTC. Its translation: CASRRGIAPNYGYTF.

This clonotype was observed many times. The rearrangement joins TRBV7-2 to TRBJ2-3; TRBD1 matches 7 bases. Per the germline V gene, CDR1 is SGHTA and CDR2 is FQGNSA. Unmatched junction bases numbered 6, after V lost 5 bases and J lost 1 base. The CDR3 spans 15 residues. CDR3 coding DNA: TGTGCCAGCAGCCCGAGAACAGGGGGCACAGATACGCAGTATTTT. This sequence encodes CASSPRTGGTDTQYF.

This clonotype was seen at least ten times. The chain couples TRBV5-1 to TRBJ1-6, with 7 positions matching TRBD1. Unmatched junction bases numbered 5, after V lost 2 bases and J lost 6 bases. Germline V gene lookup returns CDR1 SGHRS and CDR2 YFSETQ. The CDR3 totals 15 residues. CDR3 DNA: TGCGCCAGCAGCTTAAGGACAGGTGGTAATTCACCCCTCCACTTT. As protein: CASSLRTGGNSPLHF.

There are many counts of this clonotype. This chain joins TRBV29-1 and TRBJ2-1, with TRBD1 matching over 9 bases. The germline gives CDR1 SQVTM, CDR2 ANQGSEA. This CDR3 is built from 14 residues. The J segment lost 8 bases and the V segment lost 4 bases, leaving 9 bases of the junction unmatched. CDR3 amino acids: CSVAADRGYYEQFF. In DNA, the CDR3 is TGCAGCGTTGCGGCGGACAGGGGTTATTATGAGCAGTTCTTC.

This clonotype was detected ten times or more. The chain links TRBV7-2 to TRBJ2-6; D not certain. The CDR3 runs 16 residues. CDR1 is SGHTA, CDR2 FQGNSA, per germline. V was cut by 0 bases and J by 0 bases, with 6 bases left in between. This CDR3 is CASSLAPASGANVLTF. As DNA, the CDR3 is TGTGCCAGCAGCTTAGCCCCAGCCTCTGGGGCCAACGTCCTGACTTTC.

The table lists this clonotype with many counts. V is TRBV5-1 and J is TRBJ1-1, with D perhaps matching TRBD1 (5 bases). From germline, CDR1 is SGHRS and CDR2 YFSETQ. The CDR3 is made up of 15 amino acids. V was shortened by 0 bases and J by 10 bases, with 19 bases between the two germline ends. CDR3 sequence reads: CASSLAVWDVKGAFF. Here the CDR3 DNA reads TGCGCCAGCAGCTTGGCCGTTTGGGACGTCAAGGGAGCTTTCTTT.

This clonotype was observed at least ten times. This chain uses TRBV9 with TRBJ2-1; D may be TRBD2 (6 bases). The germline gives CDR1 SGDLS, CDR2 YYNGEE. The CDR3 consists of 18 residues. Deletions cut 3 bases from V and 3 bases from J, with 22 bases between. The CDR3 DNA sequence: TGTGCCAGCAGCGCTACCGCATCCAGCGGGCTTTTCTACAATGAGCAGTTCTTC. It is translated as CASSATASSGLFYNEQFF. The variable domain in full, with the rest retrieved from reference TRBV9 and TRBJ2-1, is DSGVTQTPKHLITATGQRVTLRCSPRSGDLSVYWYQQSLDQGLQFLIQYYNGEERAKGNILERFSAQQFPDLHSELNLSSLELGDSALYFCASSATASSGLFYNEQFFGPGTRLTVL.

This clonotype was recorded at least ten times. The chain combines TRBV5-1 with TRBJ1-4; D may be TRBD1 (6 bases). The germline V gene encodes CDR1 SGHRS and CDR2 YFSETQ. The CDR3 extends over 15 amino acids. V lost 4 bases, J lost 5 bases, and 15 bases lay in between. The CDR3 DNA is TGCGCCAGCAGCCCGACGGAAGGGGGAAATGAAAAACTGTTTTTT. It codes for CASSPTEGGNEKLFF. Looking up the rest from reference TRBV5-1 and TRBJ1-4 gives the full variable domain: KAGVTQTPRYLIKTRGQQVTLSCSPISGHRSVSWYQQTPGQGLQFLFEYFSETQRNKGNFPGRFSGRQFSNSRSEMNVSTLELGDSALYLCASSPTEGGNEKLFFGSGTQLSVL.

This clonotype was seen at least ten times. The chain has TRBV20-1 and TRBJ1-5, with a possible D match to TRBD1 (6 bases). The germline V gene encodes CDR1 DFQATT and CDR2 SNEGSKA (reference sequence). The length of the CDR3 is 15 residues. V gave up 0 bases and J gave up 9 bases, with 18 bases separating them. The chain's CDR3 is CSAREGGGRAVPQHF. The CDR3 DNA reads TGCAGTGCTAGAGAAGGTGGGGGGCGAGCAGTGCCCCAGCATTTT.

This clonotype has more than one count but fewer than ten. This rearrangement joins TRBV20-1 to TRBJ1-1; TRBD1 aligns across 12 bases. V lost 5 bases to trimming and J lost 2 bases; unmatched junction nucleotides: 3. Germline loops: CDR1 DFQATT, CDR2 SNEGSKA (reference sequence). CDR3 size: 14 residues. CDR3 residues: CSAWDRGRNTEAFF. In DNA form, the CDR3 reads TGCAGTGCTTGGGACAGGGGGCGAAACACTGAAGCTTTCTTT.

This clonotype was observed at least ten times. This chain links TRBV7-9 with TRBJ2-7, with 9 bases identical to TRBD2. Trimming at V came to 5 bases and at J to 3 bases, leaving 11 bases not matched to a gene. This CDR3 is built from 16 residues. Germline lookup yields CDR1 SEHNR and CDR2 FQNEAQ (reference sequence). CDR3 sequence reads: CASSSSIAGVNYEQYF. In nucleotides, the CDR3 is TGTGCCAGCAGCAGCTCAATAGCGGGGGTAAACTACGAGCAGTACTTC. The full variable domain, completed using reference TRBV7-9 and TRBJ2-7, is DTGVSQNPRHKITKRGQNVTFRCDPISEHNRLYWYRQTLGQGPEFLTYFQNEAQLEKSRLLSDRFSAERPKGSFSTLEIQRTEQGDSAMYLCASSSSIAGVNYEQYFGPGTRLTVT.

This clonotype has a count of ten or more. This chain links TRBV12-3 or TRBV12-4 with TRBJ2-2; 9 bases are a match to TRBD2. This CDR3 has 16 residues. The ends lost 2 bases at V and 4 bases at J; junction bases unmatched: 5. The CDR3 coding sequence is TGTGCCAGCAGTTTATTTCTAGCGGGGTTCACCGGGGAGCTGTTTTTT. It codes for CASSLFLAGFTGELFF.

This clonotype has at least ten counts. This chain joins TRBV4-1 and TRBJ1-3; D perhaps matches TRBD1 (5 bases). CDR1 and CDR2 (germline): MGHRA, YSYEKL. V lost 0 bases to trimming and J lost 6 bases, with 12 bases between them. The CDR3 runs 15 residues. The CDR3 region is CASSQDMGLANTIYF. CDR3 DNA: TGCGCCAGCAGCCAAGATATGGGACTCGCAAACACCATATATTTT.

Ten or more counts support this clonotype. The J gene is TRBJ1-4, the V gene TRBV5-1; no firm D call. Germline CDR1 reads SGHRS; CDR2 reads YFSETQ. Trimming removed 5 bases from V and 4 bases from J, with 12 bases in between. The CDR3 totals 14 residues. The CDR3 coding sequence is TGCGCCAGCAGATCCCAGCGCGGTAATGAAAAACTGTTTTTT. This codes for CASRSQRGNEKLFF. Combining the CDR3 with reference TRBV5-1 and TRBJ1-4 gives the whole variable domain KAGVTQTPRYLIKTRGQQVTLSCSPISGHRSVSWYQQTPGQGLQFLFEYFSETQRNKGNFPGRFSGRQFSNSRSEMNVSTLELGDSALYLCASRSQRGNEKLFFGSGTQLSVL.

This clonotype showed up many times. The chain employs TRBV12-3 or TRBV12-4 and TRBJ2-5; 8 positions agree with TRBD2. V lost 3 bases, J lost 4 bases, and 10 bases stayed unmatched. CDR3 length: 16 amino acids. The CDR3 reads CASSFNGGAFGETQYF. The CDR3 DNA is TGTGCCAGCAGTTTCAACGGGGGGGCATTTGGAGAGACCCAGTACTTC.

This clonotype has a handful of counts. The chain recombines TRBV5-1 with TRBJ1-1; 7 bases fit TRBD1. Per germline, CDR1 SGHRS and CDR2 YFSETQ. This CDR3 has 15 residues. V gave up 0 bases and J gave up 6 bases; unmatched junction bases: 8. The CDR3 sequence: CASSLVGSQGAEAFF. The CDR3 nucleotides are TGCGCCAGCAGCTTGGTTGGGTCCCAGGGGGCTGAAGCTTTCTTT. The full variable domain, completed using reference TRBV5-1 and TRBJ1-1, is KAGVTQTPRYLIKTRGQQVTLSCSPISGHRSVSWYQQTPGQGLQFLFEYFSETQRNKGNFPGRFSGRQFSNSRSEMNVSTLELGDSALYLCASSLVGSQGAEAFFGQGTRLTVV.

There are many counts of this clonotype. The chain couples TRBV4-1 to TRBJ2-5, with D possibly TRBD1 on 7 matching bases. Germline V gene sequence: CDR1 MGHRA, CDR2 YSYEKL. The V end was cut by 4 bases, the J end by 2 bases, with 11 bases between. The CDR3 length is 14 residues. This chain's CDR3 is CASSLGGQQETQYF. In DNA, the CDR3 is TGCGCCAGCAGCCTCGGGGGACAGCAAGAGACCCAGTACTTC.

This clonotype appeared many times. This chain joins TRBV28 and TRBJ2-7; D remains unclear. Trimming shortened V by 5 bases and J by 2 bases, and 4 bases separated the two germline ends. This CDR3 is 11 amino acids long. Per the germline V gene, CDR1 is MDHEN and CDR2 is SYDVKM. The CDR3 coding sequence is TGTGCCAGCAGTGTCGCCTACGAGCAGTACTTC. This encodes CASSVAYEQYF.

This clonotype was picked up many times. The rearrangement uses TRBV20-1 and TRBJ1-5; D remains unclear. The V and J ends lost 6 bases and 0 bases respectively, with 9 bases between them. The CDR3 length is 13 residues. Germline V CDR1 and CDR2: DFQATT, SNEGSKA (reference sequence). CDR3: CSAFRGSNQPQHF. The DNA for the CDR3 is TGCAGTGCGTTTCGGGGTAGCAATCAGCCCCAGCATTTT.

In its sample, this clonotype was seen many times. V gene TRBV7-9 combines with J gene TRBJ2-1, with 9 bases lining up with TRBD2. Germline V gives CDR1 SEHNR, CDR2 FQNEAQ (reference sequence). The CDR3 consists of 15 residues. V lost 10 bases, J lost 9 bases, and 16 bases stayed unmatched. DNA for the CDR3: TGTGCCATCTCGGGGCAGGGACTAGCATCGAGTGAGCAGTTCTTC. Translating it yields CAISGQGLASSEQFF.

This clonotype was observed at least ten times. The V gene is TRBV7-9, the J gene TRBJ1-1, with D perhaps matching TRBD1 (6 bases). This CDR3 comprises 15 residues. The ends were cut back, 1 base at V and 4 bases at J, with 13 bases in the middle. Looked up from germline, CDR1 is SEHNR and CDR2 is FQNEAQ (reference sequence). CDR3 DNA sequence: TGTGCCAGCAGCTTAGTGGGGGGCCGGGGCACTGAAGCTTTCTTT. Amino acid sequence: CASSLVGGRGTEAFF. The full variable domain, its missing parts supplied by reference TRBV7-9 and TRBJ1-1, is DTGVSQNPRHKITKRGQNVTFRCDPISEHNRLYWYRQTLGQGPEFLTYFQNEAQLEKSRLLSDRFSAERPKGSFSTLEIQRTEQGDSAMYLCASSLVGGRGTEAFFGQGTRLTVV.

This clonotype has ten or more counts. The V call is TRBV12-3 or TRBV12-4, the J call TRBJ2-3; D is unresolved. The CDR3 extends over 12 amino acids. V shed 0 bases and J shed 7 bases, with 5 bases lying between them. CDR3 nucleotides: TGTGCCAGCAGTTTAGCAGCACATACGCAGTATTTT. Its protein product is CASSLAAHTQYF.

This clonotype was seen repeatedly, ten times or more. This sequence joins TRBV11-2 and TRBJ2-5; TRBD1 aligns across 7 bases. Germline values: CDR1 SGHAT, CDR2 FQNNGV. V lost 4 bases and J lost 2; bases outside the gene matches: 13. The CDR3 loop spans 17 amino acids. In DNA form, the CDR3 reads TGTGCCAGCAGCTCACTCTCCCCGACAGGGTGGCAAGAGACCCAGTACTTC. Translated, it gives CASSSLSPTGWQETQYF.

This clonotype was recorded at least ten times. The rearrangement joins TRBV20-1 to TRBJ2-3; 8 bases are a match to TRBD2. Germline CDR1 is DFQATT and CDR2 is SNEGSKA (reference sequence). The CDR3 loop spans 15 amino acids. After removal of 3 bases from V and 0 bases from J, the junction contained 5 bases not matched to a gene. CDR3 nucleotide sequence: TGCAGTGCTAGTAGCACTAGCGGTAGCACAGATACGCAGTATTTT. Translation: CSASSTSGSTDTQYF.

This clonotype was seen many times. The gene calls are TRBV10-3 and TRBJ2-2, with TRBD2 as a possible D gene (6 bases). Germline CDR1 ENHRY, CDR2 SYGVKD. Trimming took off 3 bases at V and 4 bases at J, with 18 bases between the two ends. The CDR3 spans 17 residues. DNA of the CDR3: TGTGCCATCAGTGACGTAGCGGTGGTCTCTAGCACCGGGGAGCTGTTTTTT. It codes for CAISDVAVVSSTGELFF.

The chain recombines TRBV5-5 with TRBJ2-2; D not resolved. The CDR3 loop spans 15 amino acids. V lost 0 bases, J lost 4 bases, and 10 bases lay in between. Germline V gene data show CDR1 as SGHKS and CDR2 as YYEKEE (reference sequence). The CDR3 DNA reads as TGTGCCAGCAGCTTGGCAGCCCTGGGCACCGGGGAGCTGTTTTTT. Amino acids: CASSLAALGTGELFF. Filled out from reference TRBV5-5 and TRBJ2-2, the complete variable domain reads DAGVTQSPTHLIKTRGQQVTLRCSPISGHKSVSWYQQVLGQGPQFIFQYYEKEERGRGNFPDRFSARQFPNYSSELNVNALLLGDSALYLCASSLAALGTGELFFGEGSRLTVL.

This clonotype has at least ten counts. The chain combines TRBV20-1 with TRBJ2-1; no clear D. There are 15 residues in the CDR3. V dropped 3 bases and J dropped 0 bases, with 12 bases sitting between them. In germline, CDR1 is DFQATT, CDR2 SNEGSKA (reference sequence). The CDR3 spells CSARPLRSSYNEQFF. CDR3 coding DNA: TGCAGTGCTAGGCCCCTACGGAGCTCCTACAATGAGCAGTTCTTC.

This clonotype has at least ten counts. The chain carries TRBV7-3 and TRBJ2-5, with D maybe TRBD2 (6 bases). The CDR3 extends over 16 amino acids. V was clipped by 4 bases and J by 4 bases, with 19 bases between them. The germline CDR1 and CDR2 sequences are SGHTA and FQGTGA. The CDR3 DNA reads TGTGCCAGCAGCTACGTTGGGGGGACCCTAGGAGAGACCCAGTACTTC. It translates to CASSYVGGTLGETQYF.

In its sample, this clonotype ranks as medium-sized. The chain combines TRBV15 with TRBJ1-1; TRBD1 matches 7 bases. The CDR3 sequence is 14 residues long. Trimming cost V 6 bases and J 6 bases; bases outside gene matches: 10. Germline CDR1 reads LNHNV; CDR2 reads YYDKDF (reference sequence). This CDR3 is CATSPYRGTPEAFF. Written as DNA, the CDR3 is TGTGCCACCAGTCCGTACAGGGGAACCCCTGAAGCTTTCTTT. The variable domain in full, with the rest retrieved from reference TRBV15 and TRBJ1-1, is DAMVIQNPRYQVTQFGKPVTLSCSQTLNHNVMYWYQQKSSQAPKLLFHYYDKDFNNEADTPDNFQSRRPNTSFCFLDIRSPGLGDTAMYLCATSPYRGTPEAFFGQGTRLTVV.

Ten or more counts support this clonotype. V and J are TRBV7-2 and TRBJ1-1; no reliable D call. The CDR3 runs 15 residues. The germline V gene encodes CDR1 SGHTA and CDR2 FQGNSA. Trimming shortened V by 1 base and J by 5 bases, and 14 bases separated the two germline ends. CDR3 amino acids: CASSLETVVGTEAFF. The CDR3 DNA is TGTGCCAGCAGCTTAGAAACAGTCGTGGGAACTGAAGCTTTCTTT. The entire variable domain, with the rest obtained from reference TRBV7-2 and TRBJ1-1, is as follows: GAGVSQSPSNKVTEKGKDVELRCDPISGHTALYWYRQSLGQGLEFLIYFQGNSAPDKSGLPSDRFSAERTGGSVSTLTIQRTQQEDSAVYLCASSLETVVGTEAFFGQGTRLTVV.

This clonotype occurred many times. V is TRBV5-1 and J is TRBJ2-1; D possibly corresponds to TRBD2 (5 bases). V lost 0 bases and J 15 bases, leaving 13 bases between the germline ends. The CDR3 runs to 12 residues. Germline V gene data show CDR1 as SGHRS and CDR2 as YFSETQ. The CDR3 reads CASSLDGPRGFF. The CDR3 bases are TGCGCCAGCAGCTTGGACGGACCTCGGGGGTTCTTC.

This clonotype was recorded many times. This chain joins TRBV7-6 and TRBJ2-6, with D perhaps being TRBD1 or TRBD2 (5 bases each). The germline V gene encodes CDR1 SGHVS and CDR2 FNYEAQ. This CDR3 has 18 amino acids. Trimming stripped 1 base from V and 0 bases from J, with 13 bases between. As DNA, the CDR3 is TGTGCCAGCAGCTTAGTGCCGGGACGGAACTCTGGGGCCAACGTCCTGACTTTC. Amino acids: CASSLVPGRNSGANVLTF.